This TCR beta chain came from a study of blood T cell repertoires in COVID-19. Germline V lookup: CDR1 SEHNR, CDR2 FQNEAQ (reference sequence). With 0 bases clipped from V and 4 bases from J, the junction kept 2 bases outside the gene matches. This CDR3 is 15 amino acids long. Sequencing was performed with immunoSEQ multiplex PCR; in TCRdb, only in-frame clones are kept and a portion is missing. The table lists roughly 49,000 clones, 90% of them singletons. This receptor was taken from an elderly woman with acute or convalescent COVID-19. The sample was peripheral blood. V and J are TRBV7-9 and TRBJ2-1; 8 nucleotides line up with TRBD2. The CDR3 spells CASSLASGNYNEQFF. CDR3 in DNA: TGTGCCAGCAGCTTAGCTAGCGGGAATTACAATGAGCAGTTCTTC. Based on the CDR3 plus reference TRBV7-9 and TRBJ2-1, the full variable domain is DTGVSQNPRHKITKRGQNVTFRCDPISEHNRLYWYRQTLGQGPEFLTYFQNEAQLEKSRLLSDRFSAERPKGSFSTLEIQRTEQGDSAMYLCASSLASGNYNEQFFGPGTRLTVL.